Given below is one T cell receptor beta chain in context. The germline gene is not matched at one end of the junction; a read error may be the cause. The CDR3 totals 16 residues. Profiling that covered TCR beta VDJ and CDR3 relied on genomic DNA as its template. TCRdb reanalysed the reads using MiXCR and keeps one entry per CDR3 protein. Of 100,000 to 150,000 distinct CDR3 sequences in the sample, about 43% were seen once. These data belong to a study of CD8+CD57+ T cells in acquired aplastic anemia. Across the study: On average, sorted CD4+ and CD8+ cells gave around 3.3 ug of DNA.

Sequencing was done on patients that had shown CD8+CD57+ cell expansion by flow cytometry. Every one of the patients had aplastic anemia (severe, acquired). The origin of this receptor is a human donor with aplastic anemia. The chain is built from TRBV12-3 or TRBV12-4 and TRBJ1-6; 7 bases map to TRBD1. Sequenced: sorted CD4+, CD8+, or CD8+CD57+ T cells (not recorded which) from PBMCs. CDR3 DNA: TGTGCCAGCAGTCTAGCCGGGACAGACTATAATTCACCCCTCCACTTT. Protein sequence: CASSLAGTDYNSPLHF.